This is a list of T cell receptor beta chains from one sample in a study of blood T cell repertoires in COVID-19. Measured with immunoSEQ multiplex PCR; TCRdb has only the in-frame clones, and not every one. This table holds over 200,000 clones, around nine tenths found once. Material for sequencing was peripheral blood. Receptor source: a woman between 40 and 55 years old who had recovered from COVID-19. Both conserved end residues are part of each CDR3. A D gene is named only where the DNA matches it firmly. Expanded clones get a size class; other rows say once, few or many, or leave the size out.

V gene,J gene,clone size,CDR3 length,D gene,CDR3 protein,CDR3 DNA
TRBV7-8,TRBJ2-3,NA,14,NA,CASSFGGPTDTQYF,TGTGCCAGCAGCTTCGGAGGTCCCACAGATACGCAGTATTTT
TRBV3-1/TRBV3-2,TRBJ1-5,NA,14,NA,CASSPRQSNQPQHF,TGTGCCAGCAGCCCCCGACAGAGCAATCAGCCCCAGCATTTT
TRBV18,TRBJ1-2,NA,14,NA,CASSHPRLARGYTF,TGTGCCAGCTCACACCCGAGGCTCGCGCGGGGCTACACCTTC
TRBV12-3/TRBV12-4,TRBJ2-7,NA,12,NA,CASSAGAYEQYF,TGTGCCAGCAGCGCCGGTGCCTACGAGCAGTACTTC
TRBV9,TRBJ1-2,NA,14,TRBD1,CASRKPGQGTGYTF,TGTGCCAGCAGGAAGCCGGGACAGGGGACTGGCTACACCTTC
TRBV7-9,TRBJ2-1,NA,13,TRBD2,CASSFRGGNEQFF,TGTGCCAGCAGCTTCCGGGGGGGCAATGAGCAGTTCTTC
TRBV20-1,TRBJ1-1,NA,8,NA,CSVGWAFF,TGCAGCGTCGGGTGGGCTTTCTTT
TRBV6-1,TRBJ1-2,NA,17,TRBD1,CASSDPDRGPDFRGYTF,TGTGCCAGCAGTGATCCGGACAGGGGGCCGGATTTTCGGGGCTACACCTTC
TRBV7-2,TRBJ2-3,NA,16,TRBD2,CASSSSSSGRKDTQYF,TGTGCCAGCAGCTCCTCGTCTAGCGGGAGGAAAGATACGCAGTATTTT
TRBV25-1,TRBJ1-1,NA,15,NA,CASSESVRGRGEAFF,TGTGCCAGCAGTGAATCGGTCAGGGGCAGGGGTGAAGCTTTCTTT
TRBV27,TRBJ2-1,NA,14,NA,CASSPRAGYNEQFF,TGTGCCAGCAGTCCGAGGGCGGGGTACAATGAGCAGTTCTTC
TRBV29-1,TRBJ1-5,few,15,NA,CSAHLGRGSAQPQHF,TGCAGCGCCCACTTGGGCCGGGGGTCGGCTCAGCCCCAGCATTTT
TRBV4-3,TRBJ2-5,NA,15,TRBD1,CASSQIDRVQETQYF,TGCGCCAGCAGCCAAATAGACAGGGTCCAAGAGACCCAGTACTTC
TRBV24-1,TRBJ1-5,NA,15,NA,CATSVAGWPNQPQHF,TGTGCCACCAGTGTCGCAGGGTGGCCGAATCAGCCCCAGCATTTT
TRBV5-6,TRBJ2-1,few,16,NA,CASSPLRAGFVTEQFF,TGTGCCAGCAGCCCCCTTCGGGCGGGATTTGTGACTGAGCAGTTCTTC
TRBV3-1/TRBV3-2,TRBJ2-2,NA,12,NA,CASRGEAGELFF,TGTGCCAGCAGGGGCGAAGCCGGGGAGCTGTTTTTT
TRBV13,TRBJ2-1,NA,16,NA,CASSTRAEPQVDEQFF,TGTGCCAGCAGCACTAGGGCGGAGCCTCAGGTCGATGAGCAGTTCTTC
TRBV11-2,TRBJ1-6,NA,14,NA,CASSLGVGGSPLHF,TGTGCCAGCAGCTTAGGGGTGGGAGGCTCACCCCTCCACTTT
TRBV5-5,TRBJ2-6,NA,16,TRBD1,CASSLKTGAGANVLTF,TGTGCCAGCAGCTTGAAAACAGGGGCTGGGGCCAACGTCCTGACTTTC
TRBV10-3,TRBJ2-2,NA,16,TRBD1,CAITDWTGGNTGELFF,TGTGCCATCACTGATTGGACAGGGGGAAACACCGGGGAGCTGTTTTTT
TRBV5-1,TRBJ1-2,NA,12,NA,CASSPMDYGYTF,TGCGCCAGCAGCCCTATGGACTATGGCTACACCTTC
TRBV7-6,TRBJ2-1,NA,14,NA,CASSWRGGDNEQFF,TGTGCCAGCAGCTGGAGGGGGGGTGACAATGAGCAGTTCTTC
TRBV11-2,TRBJ1-3,once,17,NA,CASSLRQPRLSGNTIYF,TGTGCCAGCAGCTTAAGACAGCCTCGACTCTCTGGAAACACCATATATTTT
TRBV7-2,TRBJ2-5,NA,12,NA,CASSFGRETQYF,TGTGCCAGCAGCTTCGGTCGGGAGACCCAGTACTTC
TRBV7-2,TRBJ2-1,NA,14,NA,CASSLPDSHNEQFF,TGTGCCAGCAGCCTTCCCGACAGTCACAATGAGCAGTTCTTC
TRBV6-2/TRBV6-3,TRBJ1-1,NA,14,TRBD1,CASSYRQGYTEAFF,TGTGCCAGCAGTTACCGACAGGGATACACTGAAGCTTTCTTT
TRBV5-5,TRBJ1-2,NA,13,NA,CASSLTGTYGYTF,TGTGCCAGCAGCTTGACAGGGACCTATGGCTACACCTTC
TRBV13,TRBJ1-1,NA,13,NA,CASSLTPNTEAFF,TGTGCCAGCAGCCTTACACCGAACACTGAAGCTTTCTTT
TRBV2,TRBJ2-1,NA,16,NA,CATWGSTGLKYNEQFF,TGTGCCACCTGGGGGAGCACAGGGCTAAAATACAATGAGCAGTTCTTC
TRBV28,TRBJ1-5,NA,14,TRBD1,CASSTGAANQPQHF,TGTGCCAGCAGCACAGGGGCCGCCAATCAGCCCCAGCATTTT
TRBV30,TRBJ1-2,NA,12,NA,CAWSPSPGGYTF,TGTGCCTGGAGCCCCTCGCCGGGTGGCTACACCTTC
TRBV5-5,TRBJ2-7,once,13,NA,CASSLFSTYEQYF,TGTGCCAGCAGCTTGTTTTCCACCTACGAGCAGTACTTC
TRBV30,TRBJ1-1,NA,11,NA,CAWTSGTEAFF,TGTGCCTGGACCAGTGGCACTGAAGCTTTCTTT
TRBV7-8,TRBJ2-1,NA,16,TRBD1,CASIPPEAGGRNEQFF,TGTGCCAGCATCCCCCCGGAGGCAGGGGGCAGGAATGAGCAGTTCTTC
TRBV25-1,TRBJ2-3,NA,13,TRBD2,CASREVVTDTQYF,TGTGCCAGCCGGGAGGTGGTCACAGATACGCAGTATTTT
TRBV7-2,TRBJ2-3,NA,15,TRBD2,CASSPGLPKRDTQYF,TGTGCCAGCAGCCCGGGACTACCGAAGAGAGATACGCAGTATTTT
TRBV18,TRBJ2-7,NA,13,NA,CASSPGSGSEQYF,TGTGCCAGCTCCCCCGGGAGCGGCTCCGAGCAGTACTTC
TRBV5-5,TRBJ2-7,NA,11,TRBD1,CASSLQGMEYF,TGTGCCAGCAGCTTACAGGGGATGGAGTACTTC
TRBV25-1,TRBJ1-1,NA,10,NA,CASGQGEAFF,TGTGCCAGCGGGCAGGGGGAAGCTTTCTTT
TRBV19,TRBJ2-1,NA,13,TRBD2,CASSIPGLAEQFF,TGTGCCAGTAGTATACCGGGACTAGCCGAGCAGTTCTTC
TRBV5-4,TRBJ2-2,NA,15,TRBD1,CASSLGTGGVGELFF,TGTGCCAGCAGCCTGGGGACAGGGGGTGTCGGGGAGCTGTTTTTT
TRBV6-5,TRBJ2-2,NA,15,TRBD2,CASSSSGRPSGELFF,TGTGCCAGCAGTTCCAGCGGGAGGCCCTCCGGGGAGCTGTTTTTT
TRBV3-1/TRBV3-2,TRBJ2-1,NA,13,TRBD2,CASMLAGVNEQFF,TGTGCCAGCATGCTAGCGGGGGTCAATGAGCAGTTCTTC
TRBV19,TRBJ2-2,NA,14,NA,CASSRGPSAGELFF,TGTGCCAGTAGTAGAGGGCCTAGCGCCGGGGAGCTGTTTTTT
TRBV11-3,TRBJ2-1,NA,13,NA,CASSPDGPGEQFF,TGTGCCAGCAGCCCCGACGGCCCGGGTGAGCAGTTCTTC
TRBV5-4,TRBJ2-1,NA,16,TRBD2,CASSPPLAGDVSQQFF,TGTGCCAGCAGCCCCCCACTAGCGGGGGACGTAAGCCAGCAGTTCTTC
TRBV30,TRBJ2-1,NA,15,NA,CAWIGGSPPYNEQFF,TGTGCCTGGATTGGTGGCTCCCCTCCTTACAATGAGCAGTTCTTC
TRBV7-2,TRBJ1-2,NA,15,TRBD1,CASSQGGTGVYGYTF,TGTGCCAGCAGCCAAGGGGGGACAGGGGTCTATGGCTACACCTTC
TRBV6-5,TRBJ1-1,NA,14,NA,CASSYGLGNTEAFF,TGTGCCAGCAGTTACGGGCTGGGGAACACTGAAGCTTTCTTT
TRBV5-1,TRBJ1-2,NA,15,NA,CASSPEGPSNYGYTF,TGCGCCAGCAGCCCGGAGGGACCCTCTAACTATGGCTACACCTTC
TRBV4-1,TRBJ2-3,NA,17,NA,CASSQEGGGPETDTQYF,TGCGCCAGCAGCCAAGAAGGGGGAGGGCCCGAGACAGATACGCAGTATTTT
TRBV6-5,TRBJ1-6,once,15,NA,CASSYGGRRGSPLHF,TGTGCCAGCAGTTACGGTGGCAGACGGGGTTCACCCCTCCACTTT
TRBV21-1,TRBJ1-6,NA,15,NA,CASSIPVLYNSPLHF,TGTGCCAGCAGCATCCCGGTTTTATATAATTCACCCCTCCACTTT
TRBV24-1,TRBJ2-3,NA,14,NA,CATSGERSTDTQYF,TGTGCCACCAGTGGTGAGCGATCCACAGATACGCAGTATTTT
TRBV28,TRBJ1-3,NA,15,TRBD1,CASSSPDRTGNTIYF,TGTGCCAGCAGTTCTCCGGACAGGACTGGAAACACCATATATTTT
TRBV30,TRBJ1-6,NA,14,NA,CAWRWGGRHSPLHF,TGTGCCTGGAGGTGGGGGGGCAGACATTCACCCCTCCACTTT